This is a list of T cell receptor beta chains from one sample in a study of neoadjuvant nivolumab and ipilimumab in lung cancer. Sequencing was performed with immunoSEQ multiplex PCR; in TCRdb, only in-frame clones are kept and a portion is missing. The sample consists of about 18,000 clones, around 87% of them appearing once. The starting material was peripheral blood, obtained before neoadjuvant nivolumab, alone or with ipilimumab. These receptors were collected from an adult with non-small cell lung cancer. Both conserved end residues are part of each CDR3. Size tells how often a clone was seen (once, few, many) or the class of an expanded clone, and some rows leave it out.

CDR3: CASSGTGDGNTIYF
J: TRBJ1-3
V: TRBV18
size: once

CDR3: CASSLVGQAGANVLTF
J: TRBJ2-6
V: TRBV7-2
size: .

CDR3: CASSYRQGTNQPQHF
J: TRBJ1-5
V: TRBV7-8
size: .

CDR3: CASRGRLNSYEQYF
J: TRBJ2-7
V: TRBV5-1
size: .

CDR3: CASSPSMSSSYEQYF
J: TRBJ2-7
V: TRBV9
size: .

CDR3: CASSSLSGVYEQYF
J: TRBJ2-7
V: TRBV6-6
size: .

CDR3: CASSLYSQNNEQFF
J: TRBJ2-1
V: TRBV27
size: .

CDR3: CASSPFGPNQETQYF
J: TRBJ2-5
V: TRBV9
size: .

CDR3: CAWSDRRYYGYTF
J: TRBJ1-2
V: TRBV30
size: .

CDR3: CASSQGKGATNEKLFF
J: TRBJ1-4
V: TRBV4-3
size: .

CDR3: CASSSERERAGELFF
J: TRBJ2-2
V: TRBV13
size: .

CDR3: CASMRGDEQYF
J: TRBJ2-7
V: TRBV27
size: .

CDR3: CAWTKGLNTEAFF
J: TRBJ1-1
V: TRBV30
size: .

CDR3: CASIFSAGGNTIYF
J: TRBJ1-3
V: TRBV2
size: .

CDR3: CASSPVQETQYF
J: TRBJ2-5
V: TRBV6-5
size: .

CDR3: CASSLGLAGGPYEQFF
J: TRBJ2-1
V: TRBV11-2
size: once

CDR3: CASNKGMGEQYF
J: TRBJ2-7
V: TRBV11-3
size: .

CDR3: CAWSSLRGDTQYF
J: TRBJ2-3
V: TRBV30
size: .

CDR3: CASRAGLATNEQYF
J: TRBJ2-7
V: TRBV5-1
size: .

CDR3: CASREQGASGTDTQYF
J: TRBJ2-3
V: TRBV6-1
size: .

CDR3: CASSLGGRLGQPQHF
J: TRBJ1-5
V: TRBV7-9
size: .

CDR3: CASSLSTSAFYEQYF
J: TRBJ2-7
V: TRBV27
size: .

CDR3: CASSRTSTTTEAFF
J: TRBJ1-1
V: TRBV18
size: .

CDR3: CASSMGLAEYNEQFF
J: TRBJ2-1
V: TRBV4-3
size: .

CDR3: CSVGKGQGAFGEQYF
J: TRBJ2-7
V: TRBV29-1
size: once

CDR3: CAWSVQGNQPQHF
J: TRBJ1-5
V: TRBV30
size: .

CDR3: CASRYATRAVYTF
J: TRBJ1-2
V: TRBV6-5
size: .

CDR3: CASSPPGQGGDEQYF
J: TRBJ2-7
V: TRBV7-9
size: .

CDR3: CASKLGQGGYTF
J: TRBJ1-2
V: TRBV6-5
size: .

CDR3: CASSEHLGYEQYF
J: TRBJ2-7
V: TRBV7-3
size: .

CDR3: CAISAAYEQYF
J: TRBJ2-7
V: TRBV10-3
size: once

CDR3: CASSLQSLSYNEQFF
J: TRBJ2-1
V: TRBV11-2
size: .

CDR3: CSQDRDAGGYTF
J: TRBJ1-2
V: TRBV29-1
size: .

CDR3: CASRRRERTDTQYF
J: TRBJ2-3
V: TRBV5-1
size: .

CDR3: CASSPGLPPRDEQFF
J: TRBJ2-1
V: TRBV14
size: .

CDR3: CASSILDPNTEAFF
J: TRBJ1-1
V: TRBV5-1
size: .

CDR3: CASTSPSGRSHEQFF
J: TRBJ2-1
V: TRBV19
size: .

CDR3: CASSSTGTGGVQYF
J: TRBJ2-7
V: TRBV7-8
size: .

CDR3: CASRAAVGEAFF
J: TRBJ1-1
V: TRBV6-6
size: .

CDR3: CASSDGGRSDEQYF
J: TRBJ2-7
V: TRBV6-1
size: .

CDR3: CASSPRGRGGFYEQYF
J: TRBJ2-7
V: TRBV7-6
size: .

CDR3: CASSPPPAQGPMNTEAFF
J: TRBJ1-1
V: TRBV18
size: .

CDR3: CASSQRTVSGETQYF
J: TRBJ2-5
V: TRBV14
size: .

CDR3: CASSLSRGENTQYF
J: TRBJ2-3
V: TRBV6-1
size: .

CDR3: CASSPPSRDYGYTF
J: TRBJ1-2
V: TRBV18
size: .

CDR3: CASSQDLSGAGGSYEQYF
J: TRBJ2-7
V: TRBV4-3
size: .

CDR3: CASSPSGGGNQPQHF
J: TRBJ1-5
V: TRBV18
size: .

CDR3: CASSPTGLDSYEQYF
J: TRBJ2-7
V: TRBV18
size: .

CDR3: CASSLAKREGSDTQYF
J: TRBJ2-3
V: TRBV5-4
size: .

CDR3: CAISDRTGAVWEQYF
J: TRBJ2-7
V: TRBV10-3
size: .

CDR3: CASSVGLASGELFF
J: TRBJ2-2
V: TRBV6-1
size: few